This T cell receptor (beta chain) was retrieved from a study of human T cells and chemical hapten exposure. Time point noted: patch test 3, about 24 weeks after DPC sensitization. As to treatment: therapeutic diphenylcyclopropenone sensitization with weekly scalp DPC. The total RNA was obtained from whole blood that was not fractionated. The CDR3 is 14 amino acids. In germline, CDR1 is MNHEY, CDR2 SMNVEV (reference sequence). The V end was cut by 4 bases, the J end by 6 bases, with 13 bases between. For the library, individual cDNA molecules each received unique molecular identifiers. TCRdb re-called the RACE reads with MiXCR, one entry per CDR3 protein. The table records about 160,000 distinct CDR3 sequences, about 30% of them present only once.

The clonotype originates from a woman aged 18-29 years with alopecia areata. Some clones in this sample may be carry-over from other donors' samples. This rearrangement joins TRBV27 to TRBJ2-1, with D possibly being TRBD1 (6 bases). This specimen was whole blood, taken in connection with sensitization to the hapten diphenylcyclopropenone (DPC). CDR3 coding DNA: TGTGCCAGCAGTTCTGGGACAAGACCCAATGAGCAGTTCTTC. Protein product: CASSSGTRPNEQFF.